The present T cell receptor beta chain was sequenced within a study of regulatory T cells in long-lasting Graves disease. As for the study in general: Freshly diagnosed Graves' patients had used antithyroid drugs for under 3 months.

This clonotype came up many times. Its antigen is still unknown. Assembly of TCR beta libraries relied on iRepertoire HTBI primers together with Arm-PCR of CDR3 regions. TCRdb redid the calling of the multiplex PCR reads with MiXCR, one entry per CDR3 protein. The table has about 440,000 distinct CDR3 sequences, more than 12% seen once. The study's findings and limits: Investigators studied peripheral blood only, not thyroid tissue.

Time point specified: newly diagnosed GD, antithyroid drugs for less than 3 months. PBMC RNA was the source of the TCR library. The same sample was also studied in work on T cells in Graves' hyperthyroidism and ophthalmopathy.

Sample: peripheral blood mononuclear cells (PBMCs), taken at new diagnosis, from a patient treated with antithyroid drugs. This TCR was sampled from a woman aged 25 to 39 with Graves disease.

In DNA, the CDR3 is TGTGCCAGCAGCCAATTCGAGGAGCAGTACTTC. It is translated as CASSQFEEQYF. This chain uses TRBV11-2 with TRBJ2-7; D is unclear. The ends were cut back, 5 bases at V and 7 bases at J, with 9 bases in the middle. This CDR3 has 11 residues. Germline V gene lookup returns CDR1 SGHAT and CDR2 FQNNGV.